The 16 T cell receptor beta chains listed next were all sequenced from one sample in a study of patients and donors after allogeneic stem cell transplantation (dated by TCRdb to the early 2020s). The library was built by means of RT-PCR. This sample was sequenced with a NextSeq 550. TCRdb redid the processing of the public reads, applying fastp at Q25 and MiXCR, and retained in-frame beta chains. Every CDR3 protein is listed once, alongside the most common genes and DNA of its rows. In all, the sample holds about 160,000 distinct CDR3 sequences, and approximately 40% of those were seen once. The ten largest clones capture around 50% of the sample. The specimen was blood, either unsorted or a sorted T cell fraction (not recorded which). These receptors all come from a human donor who was either an allogeneic HSCT recipient or a stem cell or donor lymphocyte infusion donor (not recorded which). It is not recorded whose cells these are; they may come from a transplant donor.

This clonotype was counted once. The rearrangement links TRBV28 to TRBJ1-5; TRBD1 matches at 8 bases. The CDR3 contains 14 residues. Trimming removed 6 bases from V and 10 bases from J; junction bases left unmatched: 11. Germline CDR1 reads MDHEN; CDR2 reads SYDVKM. The CDR3 loop is CASREATGGHPQHF. The DNA of the CDR3 is TGTGCCAGCAGGGAAGCTACAGGGGGTCACCCCCAGCATTTT.

In the case of this clonotype: A junction boundary mismatches the germline segment, possibly from a read error. The chain uses TRBV3-1 and TRBJ1-6; D is undetermined. The CDR3 contains 12 residues. Germline-derived CDR1 and CDR2 are LGHDT and YNNKEL (reference sequence). The CDR3 here is CASSQDSDLTHF. In DNA, the CDR3 is TGTGCCAGCAGCCAAGATTCTGACCTTACTCATTTT.

This clonotype was seen more than once but under ten times. CDR3 amino acids: CASSASDNTEAFF. CDR3 bases: TGTGCCAGCAGCGCTTCAGATAACACTGAAGCTTTCTTT. The J gene is TRBJ1-1, the V gene TRBV7-3, with no clear D. Germline CDR1 reads SGHTA; CDR2 reads FQGTGA. The CDR3 runs to 13 residues. Trimming shortened V by 5 bases and J by 2 bases, and 9 bases separated the two germline ends.

The gene calls are TRBV9 and TRBJ2-3, with TRBD2 matching 7 bases. CDR1 is SGDLS and CDR2 is YYNGEE in the germline V gene. This CDR3 contains 17 residues. V lost 0 bases and J lost 2; bases outside the gene matches: 9. The CDR3 region is CASSVEGTGGSTDTQYF. CDR3 bases: TGTGCCAGCAGCGTAGAAGGAACGGGGGGATCCACAGATACGCAGTATTTT.

The genes are TRBV12-3 or TRBV12-4 and TRBJ2-3; 8 bases line up with TRBD1. The CDR3 is 15 amino acids. V lost 5 bases and J lost 2; bases outside the gene matches: 6. The CDR3 DNA reads as TGTGCCAGCAGTCCCTGGGACAGGCACACAGATACGCAGTATTTT. It encodes CASSPWDRHTDTQYF.

The chain carries TRBV4-1 and TRBJ1-2, with D possibly TRBD1 on 5 matching bases. CDR3 size: 19 residues. Germline CDR1 MGHRA, CDR2 YSYEKL. Trimming took 0 bases from V and 6 from J, leaving 26 bases between them. This CDR3 reads CASSQDRDPPGFMADGYTF. In DNA form, the CDR3 reads TGCGCCAGCAGCCAAGATAGGGACCCACCGGGCTTTATGGCTGATGGCTACACCTTC.

The rearrangement links TRBV20-1 to TRBJ2-7; D unresolved. The germline V gene encodes CDR1 DFQATT and CDR2 SNEGSKA (reference sequence). V was trimmed by 3 bases and J by 3 bases, leaving 9 bases between them. The CDR3 runs 12 residues. The CDR3 region has the DNA TGCAGTGCTAGTCCCGGGTACTACGAGCAGTACTTC. As protein: CSASPGYYEQYF.

V usage is TRBV7-2 and J usage is TRBJ2-7, with D maybe TRBD1 (6 bases). The germline V and J ends were trimmed by 5 bases and 5 bases, with 13 bases remaining between them. Germline V CDR1 and CDR2: SGHTA, FQGNSA. The CDR3 length is 13 residues. CDR3: CASSGQFGDEQYF. CDR3 sequence (DNA): TGTGCCAGCAGCGGACAGTTCGGCGACGAGCAGTACTTC.

The table lists this clonotype with a few counts. This rearrangement joins TRBV27 to TRBJ2-5; D is unresolved. V shed 0 bases and J shed 2 bases, with 10 bases lying between them. The CDR3 has 15 amino acids. Germline V gives CDR1 MNHEY, CDR2 SMNVEV (reference sequence). The CDR3 is CASSLSGQAQETQYF. The CDR3 DNA follows: TGTGCCAGCAGTTTATCGGGTCAGGCTCAAGAGACCCAGTACTTC.

V gene TRBV12-3 or TRBV12-4 combines with J gene TRBJ2-7; D unresolved. Trimming took 3 bases from V and 6 from J, leaving 9 bases between them. The CDR3 is 12 amino acids. Here the CDR3 DNA reads TGTGCCAGCAGTTTTCGGCTAGGCGAGCAGTACTTC. It encodes CASSFRLGEQYF.

The chain recombines TRBV5-1 with TRBJ2-3; D may be TRBD1 (5 bases). Germline CDR1 SGHRS, CDR2 YFSETQ. V dropped 4 bases and J dropped 4 bases, with 7 bases sitting between them. The CDR3 totals 12 residues. CDR3 DNA: TGCGCCAGCAGCCCGACAGCAGATACGCAGTATTTT. It codes for CASSPTADTQYF.

This sequence joins TRBV2 and TRBJ1-1, with a tentative D call TRBD1 (5 bases). Trimming removed 5 bases from V and 11 bases from J, with 12 bases in between. CDR3 length: 11 amino acids. Germline V gives CDR1 SNHLY, CDR2 FYNNEI. CDR3 nucleotide sequence: TGTGCCAGCAGTCAGGGAGATGGGGCTTTCTTT. Protein sequence: CASSQGDGAFF.

The chain is built from TRBV5-1 and TRBJ2-5; 9 bases align to TRBD2. Losses at the gene ends were 0 bases for V and 0 bases for J; bases not matched to a gene: 6. Germline CDR1 is SGHRS and CDR2 is YFSETQ. This CDR3 contains 17 residues. The CDR3 loop reads CASSLEASGVYQETQYF. DNA of the CDR3: TGCGCCAGCAGCTTGGAAGCTAGCGGGGTGTACCAAGAGACCCAGTACTTC.

This clonotype was observed a few times. The CDR3: CASSLEGTGGSNQPQHF. CDR3 DNA sequence: TGTGCCAGCAGCTTAGAGGGGACAGGGGGGAGCAATCAGCCCCAGCATTTT. The rearrangement links TRBV7-9 to TRBJ1-5; 11 bases align to TRBD1. V was clipped by 1 base and J by 1 base; unmatched bases: 3. The CDR3 consists of 17 residues. Germline V gene sequence: CDR1 SEHNR, CDR2 FQNEAQ (reference sequence). Full variable domain (outside the CDR3, taken from reference TRBV7-9 and TRBJ1-5): DTGVSQNPRHKITKRGQNVTFRCDPISEHNRLYWYRQTLGQGPEFLTYFQNEAQLEKSRLLSDRFSAERPKGSFSTLEIQRTEQGDSAMYLCASSLEGTGGSNQPQHFGDGTRLSIL.

V is TRBV9 and J is TRBJ1-5, with 8 nucleotides matching TRBD1. Germline V gives CDR1 SGDLS, CDR2 YYNGEE. The ends lost 3 bases at V and 1 base at J; junction bases unmatched: 6. This CDR3 is built from 16 residues. CDR3 bases: TGTGCCAGCAGCGCCGGGACAGGAGAGAGCAATCAGCCCCAGCATTTT. Its protein is CASSAGTGESNQPQHF. Filled out from reference TRBV9 and TRBJ1-5, the complete variable domain reads DSGVTQTPKHLITATGQRVTLRCSPRSGDLSVYWYQQSLDQGLQFLIQYYNGEERAKGNILERFSAQQFPDLHSELNLSSLELGDSALYFCASSAGTGESNQPQHFGDGTRLSIL.

This clonotype was observed at least ten times. This chain joins TRBV20-1 and TRBJ1-5; 7 nucleotides match TRBD1. CDR1 and CDR2 (germline): DFQATT, SNEGSKA (reference sequence). V gave up 5 bases and J gave up 6 bases; unmatched junction bases: 13. The CDR3 has 15 amino acids. The CDR3 DNA reads as TGCAGTGCTCCATACACAGGGGCCGCCCGTCAGCCCCAGCATTTT. Its protein product is CSAPYTGAARQPQHF.